This is a list of T cell receptor beta chains from one sample in a study of cytomegalovirus exposure and HLA in healthy donors. Some clones are missing from TCRdb's copy, which holds only in-frame ones; the method was immunoSEQ multiplex PCR. The table has about 120,000 clones, around 87% seen once. Sequencing input: PBMCs. The receptors stem from a woman under 30 in good health and CMV-seropositive. Both conserved end residues are part of each CDR3. Each record gives: CDR3 protein, CDR3 DNA, V gene, J gene, CDR3 length, D gene, clone size. The D gene is left open where the match is weak. The size of a clone is reported for some rows only, either as once, few or many, or as a class for expanded clones.

cdr3_aa: CATRTVSMNTEAFF; cdr3_nt: TGTGCCACCCGGACAGTCTCCATGAACACTGAAGCTTTCTTT; v_call: TRBV6-5; j_call: TRBJ1-1; cdr3_length: 14; d_call: -; clone_size: -
cdr3_aa: CASSTSGGPNNEQFF; cdr3_nt: TGTGCCAGCAGCACTAGCGGGGGGCCTAACAATGAGCAGTTCTTC; v_call: TRBV9; j_call: TRBJ2-1; cdr3_length: 15; d_call: TRBD2; clone_size: -
cdr3_aa: CASSSPAGTGVRDDTEAFF; cdr3_nt: TGTGCCAGCAGCTCGCCAGCCGGGACAGGGGTAAGGGACGACACTGAAGCTTTCTTT; v_call: TRBV7-9; j_call: TRBJ1-1; cdr3_length: 19; d_call: TRBD1; clone_size: -
cdr3_aa: CASSNPYRGRTEAFF; cdr3_nt: TGTGCCAGTAGTAATCCTTACAGGGGGCGGACTGAAGCTTTCTTT; v_call: TRBV19; j_call: TRBJ1-1; cdr3_length: 15; d_call: TRBD1; clone_size: -
cdr3_aa: CASSTTSGLADTQYF; cdr3_nt: TGTGCCAGCAGTACGACTAGCGGGCTGGCGGATACGCAGTATTTT; v_call: TRBV6-5; j_call: TRBJ2-3; cdr3_length: 15; d_call: TRBD2; clone_size: -
cdr3_aa: CASSRLTAGALNEQFF; cdr3_nt: TGTGCCAGCAGCCGATTAACGGCGGGGGCCCTCAATGAGCAGTTCTTC; v_call: TRBV7-8; j_call: TRBJ2-1; cdr3_length: 16; d_call: -; clone_size: -
cdr3_aa: CASSANSGANVLTF; cdr3_nt: TGTGCCAGCAGTGCTAACTCTGGGGCCAACGTCCTGACTTTC; v_call: TRBV6-5; j_call: TRBJ2-6; cdr3_length: 14; d_call: -; clone_size: -
cdr3_aa: CASSIIGAEAFF; cdr3_nt: TGTGCCAGTAGTATAATAGGGGCGGAAGCTTTCTTT; v_call: TRBV19; j_call: TRBJ1-1; cdr3_length: 12; d_call: -; clone_size: -
cdr3_aa: CASSLGIPDSNPATNEKLFF; cdr3_nt: TGCGCCAGCAGCTTGGGAATTCCCGACAGCAACCCTGCAACTAATGAAAAACTGTTTTTT; v_call: TRBV5-1; j_call: TRBJ1-4; cdr3_length: 20; d_call: -; clone_size: -
cdr3_aa: CASQGGYEQYF; cdr3_nt: TGTGCCAGCCAGGGGGGCTACGAGCAGTACTTC; v_call: TRBV27; j_call: TRBJ2-7; cdr3_length: 11; d_call: -; clone_size: few
cdr3_aa: CASRRDRGWIYYGYTF; cdr3_nt: TGTGCCAGTCGCCGGGACAGGGGGTGGATATACTATGGCTACACCTTC; v_call: TRBV2; j_call: TRBJ1-2; cdr3_length: 16; d_call: TRBD1; clone_size: once
cdr3_aa: CASQVTGVDTEAFF; cdr3_nt: TGTGCCAGTCAAGTGACAGGGGTCGACACTGAAGCTTTCTTT; v_call: TRBV6-1; j_call: TRBJ1-1; cdr3_length: 14; d_call: TRBD1; clone_size: -
cdr3_aa: CASTLDRVPGNTIYF; cdr3_nt: TGTGCCAGCACCTTAGACAGGGTCCCTGGAAACACCATATATTTT; v_call: TRBV6-5; j_call: TRBJ1-3; cdr3_length: 15; d_call: TRBD1; clone_size: -
cdr3_aa: CASSQEFLGGDNEQFF; cdr3_nt: TGTGCCAGCAGCCAAGAGTTCCTGGGAGGCGACAATGAGCAGTTCTTC; v_call: TRBV4-2; j_call: TRBJ2-1; cdr3_length: 16; d_call: -; clone_size: -
cdr3_aa: CASSYDRDEQYF; cdr3_nt: TGTGCCAGCAGCTACGACAGGGACGAGCAGTACTTC; v_call: TRBV7-9; j_call: TRBJ2-7; cdr3_length: 12; d_call: TRBD1; clone_size: few
cdr3_aa: CASSHEGLAGGYNEQFF; cdr3_nt: TGTGCCAGCAGCCACGAGGGGCTAGCGGGAGGATACAATGAGCAGTTCTTC; v_call: TRBV5-4; j_call: TRBJ2-1; cdr3_length: 17; d_call: TRBD2; clone_size: -
cdr3_aa: CASKSPRANEKLFF; cdr3_nt: TGTGCCAGCAAGAGCCCCAGGGCTAATGAAAAACTGTTTTTT; v_call: TRBV2; j_call: TRBJ1-4; cdr3_length: 14; d_call: -; clone_size: -
cdr3_aa: CASSLVNRDEQYF; cdr3_nt: TGTGCCAGCAGCTTAGTTAACAGGGACGAGCAGTACTTC; v_call: TRBV7-9; j_call: TRBJ2-7; cdr3_length: 13; d_call: -; clone_size: -
cdr3_aa: CASSPGGGSGEQYF; cdr3_nt: TGTGCTAGCAGCCCCGGGGGAGGTTCGGGGGAGCAGTACTTC; v_call: TRBV7-7; j_call: TRBJ2-7; cdr3_length: 14; d_call: -; clone_size: -
cdr3_aa: CASSTRTALGSYTF; cdr3_nt: TGTGCCAGCAGTACCCGGACAGCTTTAGGGAGCTACACCTTC; v_call: TRBV27; j_call: TRBJ1-2; cdr3_length: 14; d_call: -; clone_size: -
cdr3_aa: CASSGRGSHTGELFF; cdr3_nt: TGTGCCAGCAGCGGCAGGGGCTCACACACCGGGGAGCTGTTTTTT; v_call: TRBV7-6; j_call: TRBJ2-2; cdr3_length: 15; d_call: -; clone_size: -
cdr3_aa: CASRQGERPDTQYF; cdr3_nt: TGCGCCAGCCGACAGGGGGAGAGGCCAGATACGCAGTATTTT; v_call: TRBV5-1; j_call: TRBJ2-3; cdr3_length: 14; d_call: TRBD1; clone_size: -
cdr3_aa: CASSQQGNTIYF; cdr3_nt: TGTGCCAGCAGCCAACAGGGAAACACCATATATTTT; v_call: TRBV5-6; j_call: TRBJ1-3; cdr3_length: 12; d_call: -; clone_size: -
cdr3_aa: CASSYSIQGNQPQHF; cdr3_nt: TGTGCCAGCAGTTACTCGATACAGGGCAATCAGCCCCAGCATTTT; v_call: TRBV6-6; j_call: TRBJ1-5; cdr3_length: 15; d_call: -; clone_size: -
cdr3_aa: CASSVGLAGDFSTDTQYF; cdr3_nt: TGTGCCAGCAGCGTAGGGCTAGCGGGGGACTTCAGCACAGATACGCAGTATTTT; v_call: TRBV9; j_call: TRBJ2-3; cdr3_length: 18; d_call: TRBD2; clone_size: -
cdr3_aa: CASRGRNEGTEAFF; cdr3_nt: TGTGCCAGTAGGGGGCGAAACGAAGGCACTGAAGCTTTCTTT; v_call: TRBV19; j_call: TRBJ1-1; cdr3_length: 14; d_call: -; clone_size: -
cdr3_aa: CATSNSRGSGRKVYEQFF; cdr3_nt: TGTGCCACCAGCAATTCCCGGGGTAGCGGGAGGAAAGTGTATGAGCAGTTCTTC; v_call: TRBV15; j_call: TRBJ2-1; cdr3_length: 18; d_call: TRBD2; clone_size: -
cdr3_aa: CASSYEGTKEAFF; cdr3_nt: TGTGCCAGCAGTTATGAGGGAACTAAAGAAGCTTTCTTT; v_call: TRBV6-5; j_call: TRBJ1-1; cdr3_length: 13; d_call: -; clone_size: once
cdr3_aa: CASSPPSGGIHEQYF; cdr3_nt: TGTGCCAGCAGCCCCCCCAGCGGGGGGATCCACGAGCAGTACTTC; v_call: TRBV13; j_call: TRBJ2-7; cdr3_length: 15; d_call: TRBD2; clone_size: -